This T cell receptor beta chain was sequenced during a study of shared clonotypes between healthy human individuals (dated by TCRdb to about 2020). Background on the whole study: Two women and three men aged 18 to 49 years were included in the cohort. For each donor, CD4 naive and CD4 memory were each run on three plates, CD8 naive on two plates, and CD8 memory on one plate. Blood TCR repertoires of roughly five healthy adults were deeply sequenced to estimate repertoire size and the extent of clonotype sharing between individuals. Different laboratories and diverse techniques were used to prepare libraries and sequence TCR repertoires, to increase sequencing depth and limit assay-specific biases. Per donor, leukapheresis produced somewhere between about 0.9 and 9.5 billion PBMCs. What the study reported, not specific to this receptor: Estimated clonotype richness was generally larger for naive than for memory subsets. Clonotypes shared by all four sorted-subset donors showed higher generation probabilities than non-shared clonotypes. Even with the large sequencing depth, rarefaction of the sorted-subset datasets indicated that sequencing was incomplete. Because the study included only a small number of donors, the genetic and exposure-history diversity represented was limited. About 5% of naive CD4, 3.5% of naive CD8, roughly 2.5% of memory CD4, and around 0.4% of memory CD8 clonotypes were shared across a handful of donors. Only blood was sampled, and tissue TCR repertoires likely differ from those in blood. Pairwise subsampling indicated that sequencing depth was expected to affect the degree of clonotype sharing among donors.

From cysteine to phenylalanine, the CDR3 is 17 amino acids long. CDR3 DNA only is kept here, 51 bases in frame from base 1. A note on this clone: The antigen it recognizes is unknown. No much larger clone exists at a distance of one base, and base qualities are not known.

The donors were healthy, HIV-negative adults who had no recently reported acute infections or vaccinations. Only Caucasian adults living in Nashville, Tennessee, USA were represented among the donors. Magnetic negative selection was used to enrich CD4+ T cells, after which naive cells were positively selected on CD45RA and the negative fraction became the memory subset. After blood collection by leukapheresis, PBMCs were isolated using Ficoll-Histopaque density gradient centrifugation and then cryopreserved in the vapor phase of liquid nitrogen. Purity and quantity of every magnetically sorted T cell population were checked by analytical flow cytometry. Each sorted fraction had its genomic DNA isolated and then quantified by UV absorbance on a Nanodrop 2000c. Using the deep immunoSEQ assay, multiplex PCR amplified TCR CDR3 regions from genomic DNA. Extracted genomic DNA from each cell subset was distributed evenly across all wells of several immunoSEQ 96-well plates, and each plate was treated as a replicate. For sorted subsets, 200 to 250 ng genomic DNA, equal to tens of thousands of T cell genomes, was loaded into each replicate PCR. Purified libraries were measured with a Qubit 3.0 fluorometer, size-checked on a Bioanalyzer 2100, and measured again with the KAPA Library Quantification kit. Each immunoSEQ 96-well plate was sequenced on its own single-read 150-cycle Illumina NextSeq 550 flow cell. Processing in the source paper ran as follows. Because the immunoSEQ output held only junctional sequences and lacked quality scores, the filtering could not match the filtering applied to full-length reads. Sequences were annotated with PyIR, a Python wrapper for IgBLAST v1.9, and V/J genes and CDR3 were assigned using IMGT germline references. Any read was removed if the V/J assignment was weak (E-value above 1e-6), the CDR3 was missing, or the read contained stop codons, out-of-frame junctions, or ambiguous translated residues. V3J clonotypes were defined by identical inferred V gene, J gene, and CDR3 amino acid sequence. Percentage overlap between repertoires was computed as shared unique clonotypes divided by the size of the smaller repertoire. Richness of each repertoire was evaluated using RTK rarefaction, the Chao1 estimator, and Recon v2.1 estimates of unobserved clonotypes. Generation probabilities for all TCRbeta clonotypes obtained by the gDNA method from a few donors were computed using OLGA. Held by TCRdb, this immuneACCESS table contains in-frame sequences only and omits some clones. Under half of the omission traces to an unresolved V gene where checked; the cause of the rest is unknown. V and J calls and clone size come straight from that table; D and trimming were deduced from the DNA. This sample gives 180,000 or so clones in total; approximately 95% of them show up just once. The biggest ten clones account for around 0.072% of the sample.

The sequence derives from a woman in her 30s in good health. The material sequenced was naive CD4+ T cells sorted from blood. Explained via the paper, the cell subset or site label denotes: CD45RA+ positively selected. The rearranged chain carries TRBV21-1 and TRBJ2-1; TRBD2 was called by the table and not checked on the DNA. TRBV21-1 is a pseudogene segment. The DNA reads TGTGCCAGCATAGAAAGCGGGAGGGCGTGTACCTACAATGAGCAGTTCTTC. This encodes CASIESGRACTYNEQFF.